One sample yielded the 26 T cell receptor beta chains listed below, sequenced in a study of PD-L1 blockade in urothelial cancer. Measured with immunoSEQ multiplex PCR; TCRdb has only the in-frame clones, and not every one. The top ten clones hold 3% to 3.5% of a sample with 45,000 or so clones, around 82% of them seen once. The source was PBMCs, collected around atezolizumab (anti-PD-L1) treatment. The source is a man aged 65 to 79 with urothelial cancer.

This clone was detected only a few times. This sequence joins TRBV28 and TRBJ1-3; 7 positions match TRBD1. The V segment lost 6 bases and the J segment 3 bases; nucleotides outside the gene matches: 5. This CDR3 spans 14 amino acids. The germline V gene has CDR1 MDHEN and CDR2 SYDVKM. The CDR3 DNA reads as TGTGCCAGCAGCCGTACAGGGGTTGGAAACACCATATATTTT. Residues: CASSRTGVGNTIYF.

Only one count was recorded for this clone. The gene calls are TRBV19 and TRBJ2-7; the match to TRBD1 covers 10 bases. Per germline, CDR1 LNHDA and CDR2 SQIVND (reference sequence). The CDR3 has 14 amino acids. Trimming removed 7 bases from V and 4 bases from J; junction bases left unmatched: 7. The CDR3 sequence: CASTARTGGYEQYF. CDR3 DNA: TGTGCCAGTACGGCGAGGACAGGGGGTTACGAGCAGTACTTC.

The CDR3 region is CASSVVGGHEQFF. In nucleotides, the CDR3 is TGTGCCAGCAGCGTAGTTGGGGGCCATGAGCAGTTCTTC. The chain uses TRBV9 and TRBJ2-1, with TRBD1 as a possible D gene (6 bases). V was pared by 0 bases and J by 8 bases, with 9 bases between. Germline loops: CDR1 SGDLS, CDR2 YYNGEE. The CDR3 sequence is 13 residues long.

This clone was seen a handful of times. The chain has TRBV5-6 and TRBJ2-7, with 7 bases aligning to TRBD1. Per germline, CDR1 SGHDT and CDR2 YYEEEE. V shed 4 bases, J shed 0 bases, and the junction held 4 bases outside the gene matches. CDR3 size: 14 residues. CDR3 amino acids: CASSGQAYSYEQYF. Written as DNA, the CDR3 is TGTGCCAGCAGCGGACAGGCATACTCCTACGAGCAGTACTTC.

V usage is TRBV5-1 and J usage is TRBJ1-1; the D is unclear. Trimming removed 3 bases at V and 2 bases at J, with 11 bases between. The CDR3 is 14 amino acids. Germline CDR1 SGHRS, CDR2 YFSETQ. The CDR3 sequence is CASSSYSPNTEAFF. In nucleotides, the CDR3 is TGCGCCAGCAGCTCCTACTCACCCAACACTGAAGCTTTCTTT.

This clone appeared a single time. The genes are TRBV7-2 and TRBJ2-7, with 10 positions matching TRBD2. Germline assignment: CDR1 SGHTA and CDR2 FQGNSA. The V and J ends lost 8 bases and 2 bases, in that order; junction bases with no gene match: 6. CDR3 length: 14 residues. The CDR3 sequence: CASHLAGAPYEQYF. CDR3 in DNA: TGTGCCAGCCATCTAGCGGGAGCGCCCTACGAGCAGTACTTC.

This chain uses TRBV10-3 with TRBJ2-3; TRBD1 matches at 9 bases. The CDR3 is 14 residues long. The junction had 4 bases not matched to a gene; V was cut back by 7 bases and J by 2 bases. Per the germline V gene, CDR1 is ENHRY and CDR2 is SYGVKD. CDR3 residues: CAITRTGVTDTQYF. DNA of the CDR3: TGTGCCATCACCAGGACAGGGGTCACAGATACGCAGTATTTT.

This clone was picked up one time. The CDR3 DNA is TGCGCCAGCAGCTTGAAGGTGGCAGGGGGATTAGATACGCAGTATTTT. This codes for CASSLKVAGGLDTQYF. The chain is built from TRBV5-1 and TRBJ2-3; 7 bases match TRBD1. V shed 1 base and J 5 bases; nucleotides not matched to a gene: 10. There are 16 residues in the CDR3. Germline CDR1 reads SGHRS; CDR2 reads YFSETQ. Combining the CDR3 with reference TRBV5-1 and TRBJ2-3 gives the whole variable domain KAGVTQTPRYLIKTRGQQVTLSCSPISGHRSVSWYQQTPGQGLQFLFEYFSETQRNKGNFPGRFSGRQFSNSRSEMNVSTLELGDSALYLCASSLKVAGGLDTQYFGPGTRLTVL.

The V call is TRBV19, the J call TRBJ1-4; D call uncertain. This CDR3 is 15 amino acids long. V was clipped by 0 bases and J by 10 bases, with 15 bases between them. Germline values: CDR1 LNHDA, CDR2 SQIVND (reference sequence). The CDR3 spells CASSIDRSLSGKLFF. The CDR3, as DNA: TGTGCCAGTAGTATAGACAGGTCCCTTTCCGGAAAACTGTTTTTT.

The rearrangement joins TRBV7-2 to TRBJ1-2, with 7 positions matching TRBD1. Germline V gene sequence: CDR1 SGHTA, CDR2 FQGNSA. Trimming removed 4 bases from V and 6 bases from J; junction bases left unmatched: 8. The CDR3 runs 14 residues. CDR3 in DNA: TGTGCCAGCAGCTCCACCGGGACAGCTCATGGCTACACCTTC. Amino acid sequence: CASSSTGTAHGYTF.

The rearrangement uses TRBV5-1 and TRBJ2-1; 9 bases align to TRBD1. The V gene end was trimmed by 2 bases and the J gene end by 8 bases; junction bases not matched to a gene: 8. Germline CDR1 reads SGHRS; CDR2 reads YFSETQ. The CDR3 is 15 amino acids. The CDR3 DNA follows: TGCGCCAGCAGCTTTTCCGGGACAGGGCTCGATGAGCAGTTCTTC. Residues: CASSFSGTGLDEQFF.

In its sample, this clone was seen once. The chain employs TRBV7-9 and TRBJ2-2; TRBD2 matches at 11 bases. There are 16 residues in the CDR3. V shed 5 bases, J shed 6 bases, and the junction held 8 bases outside the gene matches. CDR1 is SEHNR and CDR2 is FQNEAQ in the germline V gene (reference sequence). The CDR3 bases are TGTGCCAGCAGCCCGTCGCTAGCGGGAGGTTCCGGGGAGCTGTTTTTT. Its protein product is CASSPSLAGGSGELFF. Combining the CDR3 with reference TRBV7-9 and TRBJ2-2 gives the whole variable domain DTGVSQNPRHKITKRGQNVTFRCDPISEHNRLYWYRQTLGQGPEFLTYFQNEAQLEKSRLLSDRFSAERPKGSFSTLEIQRTEQGDSAMYLCASSPSLAGGSGELFFGEGSRLTVL.

The CDR3 nucleotides read TGTGCCAGCAGTGAAAGCTGGGCTGGCCAGCCCCAGCATTTT. The encoded protein is CASSESWAGQPQHF. This chain uses TRBV6-1 with TRBJ1-5, with D uncertain. Germline V gene sequence: CDR1 MNHNS, CDR2 SASEGT. Trimming stripped 2 bases from V and 7 bases from J, with 12 bases between. The CDR3 runs 14 residues.

J is TRBJ2-7 and V is TRBV6-5; 7 bases line up with TRBD2. V shed 6 bases, J shed 1 base, and the junction held 6 bases outside the gene matches. Germline CDR1 is MNHEY and CDR2 is SVGAGI. The CDR3 has 14 amino acids. The CDR3 nucleotides are TGTGCCAGCAGACCGGGACTACTATCCTACGAGCAGTACTTC. Protein product: CASRPGLLSYEQYF.

The gene calls are TRBV4-2 and TRBJ2-2, with 13 bases fitting TRBD2. V trimming: 4 bases; J trimming: 4 bases; junction bases outside the gene matches: 6. The CDR3 extends over 17 amino acids. Germline CDR1 reads LGHNA; CDR2 reads YNFKEQ. CDR3 residues: CASSRETSGGGTGELFF. As DNA, the CDR3 is TGTGCCAGCAGCCGAGAAACTAGCGGGGGGGGCACCGGGGAGCTGTTTTTT.

The chain couples TRBV6-5 to TRBJ2-7; D uncertain. V was cut by 6 bases and J by 2 bases, with 5 bases left in between. This CDR3 has 11 residues. Per germline, CDR1 MNHEY and CDR2 SVGAGI. The CDR3, as DNA: TGTGCCAGCAGCTCCCCCTACGAGCAGTACTTC. Protein sequence: CASSSPYEQYF.

The CDR3 DNA reads TGTGCCAGCAGCCCGGACAGGGAGGTCAATGGCTACACCTTC. Amino acid sequence: CASSPDREVNGYTF. This chain connects TRBV5-6 to TRBJ1-2; 8 bases align to TRBD1. The junction had 8 bases not matched to a gene; V was cut back by 4 bases and J by 6 bases. Germline V CDR1 and CDR2: SGHDT, YYEEEE. The CDR3 runs to 14 residues.

This clone was seen more than once but under ten times. The CDR3 loop is CAISGRSGFISQETQYF. DNA of the CDR3: TGTGCCATCAGTGGTCGGTCTGGTTTTATATCCCAAGAGACCCAGTACTTC. The rearrangement joins TRBV10-3 to TRBJ2-5; no firm D call. The CDR3 length is 17 residues. Germline-derived CDR1 and CDR2 are ENHRY and SYGVKD. V dropped 4 bases and J dropped 1 base, with 19 bases sitting between them.

The table lists this clone with a few counts. This chain uses TRBV29-1 with TRBJ1-1; D uncertain. The CDR3 runs to 13 residues. Germline values: CDR1 SQVTM, CDR2 ANQGSEA. Trimming stripped 5 bases from V and 1 base from J, with 11 bases between. DNA of the CDR3: TGCAGCGTTAGGGAGGGCACGAACACTGAAGCTTTCTTT. This translates into CSVREGTNTEAFF.

The rearrangement uses TRBV7-9 and TRBJ2-2, with D perhaps TRBD2 (7 bases). With 10 bases removed from V and 6 bases from J, the gap between germline ends came to 18 bases. Per germline, CDR1 SEHNR and CDR2 FQNEAQ (reference sequence). CDR3 length: 14 amino acids. CDR3 loop: CANRQRGAAGELFF. The CDR3 DNA is TGTGCCAACCGACAACGGGGGGCGGCCGGGGAGCTGTTTTTT.

J is TRBJ2-7 and V is TRBV5-1; possible D gene TRBD1, 6 bases. Trimming took off 4 bases at V and 3 bases at J, with 20 bases between the two ends. Germline loops: CDR1 SGHRS, CDR2 YFSETQ. This CDR3 is 16 amino acids long. DNA of the CDR3: TGCGCCAGCAGCCCGGGGCCGGGACAAGATTTCTACGAGCAGTACTTC. It is translated as CASSPGPGQDFYEQYF.

The gene calls are TRBV7-6 and TRBJ2-2; a weak D match, TRBD1 (7 bases). Per germline, CDR1 SGHVS and CDR2 FNYEAQ. The CDR3 consists of 15 residues. The V end was cut by 2 bases, the J end by 5 bases, with 12 bases between. The CDR3 sequence is CASSLMAGGTGELFF. As DNA, the CDR3 is TGTGCCAGCAGCTTAATGGCAGGGGGGACCGGGGAGCTGTTTTTT.

This chain uses TRBV11-2 with TRBJ1-1; D not resolved. Germline V gives CDR1 SGHAT, CDR2 FQNNGV. V shed 4 bases and J shed 8 bases, with 20 bases lying between them. CDR3 size: 15 residues. Here the CDR3 DNA reads TGTGCCAGCAGCTCCCCAGCGCCGACCGGAGTCGAAGCTTTCTTT. Its translation is CASSSPAPTGVEAFF.

The chain combines TRBV6-5 with TRBJ2-1, with 7 bases matching TRBD1. The J segment lost 9 bases and the V segment lost 5 bases, leaving 10 bases of the junction unmatched. The CDR3 covers 14 residues. Germline CDR1 and CDR2: MNHEY and SVGAGI. DNA of the CDR3: TGTGCCAGCAGTACCCCCCAGGGGGAAAGTGAGCAGTTCTTC. Translated: CASSTPQGESEQFF.

The CDR3 bases are TGTGCCAGCAGCTTAACCGTCGGGGCTTTCTTT. This codes for CASSLTVGAFF. The chain links TRBV7-9 to TRBJ1-1; D unclear. This CDR3 is 11 amino acids long. V was trimmed by 2 bases and J by 11 bases, leaving 9 bases between them. Per the germline V gene, CDR1 is SEHNR and CDR2 is FQNEAQ (reference sequence). The entire variable domain, with the rest obtained from reference TRBV7-9 and TRBJ1-1, is as follows: DTGVSQNPRHKITKRGQNVTFRCDPISEHNRLYWYRQTLGQGPEFLTYFQNEAQLEKSRLLSDRFSAERPKGSFSTLEIQRTEQGDSAMYLCASSLTVGAFFGQGTRLTVV.

V and J are TRBV4-3 and TRBJ2-2; TRBD2 matches 10 bases. Germline loops: CDR1 LGHNA, CDR2 YSLEER. This CDR3 is 17 amino acids long. V shed 1 base and J 4 bases; nucleotides not matched to a gene: 6. CDR3 in amino acids: CASSQGASGSSTGELFF. In DNA, the CDR3 is TGCGCCAGCAGCCAAGGAGCTAGCGGGAGTTCCACCGGGGAGCTGTTTTTT.